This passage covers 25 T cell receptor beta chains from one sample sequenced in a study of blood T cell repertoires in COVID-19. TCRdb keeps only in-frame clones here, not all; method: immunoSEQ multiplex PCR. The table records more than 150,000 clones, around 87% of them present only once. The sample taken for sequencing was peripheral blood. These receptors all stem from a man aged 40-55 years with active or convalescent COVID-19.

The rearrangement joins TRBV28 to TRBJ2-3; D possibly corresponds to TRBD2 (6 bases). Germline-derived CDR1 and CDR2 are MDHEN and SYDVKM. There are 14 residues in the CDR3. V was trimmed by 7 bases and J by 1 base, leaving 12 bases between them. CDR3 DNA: TGTGCCAGCATTAGGGCTAGCGGCACAGATACGCAGTATTTT. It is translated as CASIRASGTDTQYF. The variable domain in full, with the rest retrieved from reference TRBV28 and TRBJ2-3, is DVKVTQSSRYLVKRTGEKVFLECVQDMDHENMFWYRQDPGLGLRLIYFSYDVKMKEKGDIPEGYSVSREKKERFSLILESASTNQTSMYLCASIRASGTDTQYFGPGTRLTVL.

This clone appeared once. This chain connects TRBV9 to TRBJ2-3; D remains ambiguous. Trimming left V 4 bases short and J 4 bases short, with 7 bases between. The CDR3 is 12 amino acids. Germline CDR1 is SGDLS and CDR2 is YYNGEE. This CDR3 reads CASSRVADTQYF. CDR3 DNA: TGTGCCAGCAGCCGGGTCGCAGATACGCAGTATTTT.

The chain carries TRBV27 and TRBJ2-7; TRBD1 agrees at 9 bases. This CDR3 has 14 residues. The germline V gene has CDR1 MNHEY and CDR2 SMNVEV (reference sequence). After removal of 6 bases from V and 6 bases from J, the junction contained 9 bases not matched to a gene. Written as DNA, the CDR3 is TGTGCCAGCAGGCTCTGGACAGGGGAGGTCGAGCAGTACTTC. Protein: CASRLWTGEVEQYF.

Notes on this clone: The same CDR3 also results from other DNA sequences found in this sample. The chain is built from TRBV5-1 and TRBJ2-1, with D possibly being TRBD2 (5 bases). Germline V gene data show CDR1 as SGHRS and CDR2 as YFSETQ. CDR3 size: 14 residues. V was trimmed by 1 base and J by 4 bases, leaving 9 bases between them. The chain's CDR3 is CASSLPGSYNEQFF. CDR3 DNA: TGCGCCAGCAGCTTGCCGGGGAGTTACAATGAGCAGTTCTTC.

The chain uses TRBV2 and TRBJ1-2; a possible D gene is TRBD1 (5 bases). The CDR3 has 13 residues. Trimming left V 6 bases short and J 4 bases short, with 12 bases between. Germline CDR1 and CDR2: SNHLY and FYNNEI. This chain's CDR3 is CASRPQGLYGYTF. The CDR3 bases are TGTGCCAGCAGACCCCAGGGACTCTATGGCTACACCTTC.

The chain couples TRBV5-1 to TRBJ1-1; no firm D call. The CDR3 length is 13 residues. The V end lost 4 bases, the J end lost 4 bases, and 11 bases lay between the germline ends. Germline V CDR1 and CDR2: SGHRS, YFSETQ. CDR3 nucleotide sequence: TGCGCCAGCAGCACCTACTTCGGCACTGAAGCTTTCTTT. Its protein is CASSTYFGTEAFF. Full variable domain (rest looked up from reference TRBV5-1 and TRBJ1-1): KAGVTQTPRYLIKTRGQQVTLSCSPISGHRSVSWYQQTPGQGLQFLFEYFSETQRNKGNFPGRFSGRQFSNSRSEMNVSTLELGDSALYLCASSTYFGTEAFFGQGTRLTVV.

CDR3 sequence reads: CAISESRVSSGNTIYF. The CDR3 DNA follows: TGTGCCATCAGTGAGTCCCGGGTTAGCTCTGGAAACACCATATATTTT. The chain recombines TRBV10-3 with TRBJ1-3; D not certain. The CDR3 has 16 amino acids. Germline CDR1 ENHRY, CDR2 SYGVKD. V lost 0 bases and J lost 0, with 9 bases in between.

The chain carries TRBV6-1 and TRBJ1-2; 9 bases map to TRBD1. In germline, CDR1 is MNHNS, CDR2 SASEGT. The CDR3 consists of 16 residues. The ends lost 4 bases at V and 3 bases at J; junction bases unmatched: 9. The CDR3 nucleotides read TGTGCCAGCAGTGGAACCGGGACAGGGAACTACTATGGCTACACCTTC. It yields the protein CASSGTGTGNYYGYTF.

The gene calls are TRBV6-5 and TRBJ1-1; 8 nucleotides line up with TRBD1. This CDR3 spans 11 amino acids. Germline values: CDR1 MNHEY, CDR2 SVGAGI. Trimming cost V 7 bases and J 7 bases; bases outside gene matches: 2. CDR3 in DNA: TGTGCCAGCACCGGACAGGGTGAAGCTTTCTTT. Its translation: CASTGQGEAFF.

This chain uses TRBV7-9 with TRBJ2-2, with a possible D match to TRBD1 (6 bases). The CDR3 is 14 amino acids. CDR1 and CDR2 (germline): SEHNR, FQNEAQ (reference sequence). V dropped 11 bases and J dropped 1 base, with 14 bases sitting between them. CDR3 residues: CAGDQDRNTGELFF. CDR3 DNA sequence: TGTGCCGGCGACCAGGACAGGAACACCGGGGAGCTGTTTTTT.

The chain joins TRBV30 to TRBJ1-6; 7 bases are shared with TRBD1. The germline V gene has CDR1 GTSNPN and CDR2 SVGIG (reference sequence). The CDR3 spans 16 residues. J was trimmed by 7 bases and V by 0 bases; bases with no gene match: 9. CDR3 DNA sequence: TGTGCCTGGAGTGTACAGGGGACTTTTAAGAATTCACCCCTCCACTTT. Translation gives CAWSVQGTFKNSPLHF. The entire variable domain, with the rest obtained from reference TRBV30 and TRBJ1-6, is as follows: SQTIHQWPATLVQPVGSPLSLECTVEGTSNPNLYWYRQAAGRGLQLLFYSVGIGQISSEVPQNLSASRPQDRQFILSSKKLLLSDSGFYLCAWSVQGTFKNSPLHFGNGTRLTVT.

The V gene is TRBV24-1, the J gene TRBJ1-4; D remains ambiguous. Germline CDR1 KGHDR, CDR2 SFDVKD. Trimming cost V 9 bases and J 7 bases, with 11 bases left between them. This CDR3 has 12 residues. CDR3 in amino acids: CATPGRPEKLFF. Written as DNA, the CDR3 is TGTGCCACCCCGGGGAGGCCTGAAAAACTGTTTTTT.

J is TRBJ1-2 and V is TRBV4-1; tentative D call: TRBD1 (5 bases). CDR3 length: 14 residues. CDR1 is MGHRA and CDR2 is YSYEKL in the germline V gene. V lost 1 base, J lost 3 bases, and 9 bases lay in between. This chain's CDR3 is CASSQVAGDYGYTF. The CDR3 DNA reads TGCGCCAGCAGCCAAGTCGCGGGGGACTATGGCTACACCTTC.

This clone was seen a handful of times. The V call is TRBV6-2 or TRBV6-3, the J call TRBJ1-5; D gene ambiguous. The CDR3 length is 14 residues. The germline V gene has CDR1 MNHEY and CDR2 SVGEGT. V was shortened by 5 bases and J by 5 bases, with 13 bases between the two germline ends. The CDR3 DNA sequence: TGTGCCAGCAGTCAGGAGGTGCGCGATCAGCCCCAGCATTTT. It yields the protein CASSQEVRDQPQHF.

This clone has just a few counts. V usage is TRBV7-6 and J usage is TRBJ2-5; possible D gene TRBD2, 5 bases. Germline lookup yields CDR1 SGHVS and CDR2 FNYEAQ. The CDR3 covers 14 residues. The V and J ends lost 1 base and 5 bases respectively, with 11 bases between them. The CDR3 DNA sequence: TGTGCCAGCAGCTTAGGAGGCGGGCCGGAGACCCAGTACTTC. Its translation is CASSLGGGPETQYF.

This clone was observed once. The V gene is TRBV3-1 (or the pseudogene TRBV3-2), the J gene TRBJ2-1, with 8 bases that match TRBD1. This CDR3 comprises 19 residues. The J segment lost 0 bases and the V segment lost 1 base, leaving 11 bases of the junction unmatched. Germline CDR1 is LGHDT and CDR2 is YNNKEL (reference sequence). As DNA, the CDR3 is TGTGCCAGCAGCCAAGTTCCAGGGGGCCCTTCCTACTCCTACAATGAGCAGTTCTTC. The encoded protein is CASSQVPGGPSYSYNEQFF.

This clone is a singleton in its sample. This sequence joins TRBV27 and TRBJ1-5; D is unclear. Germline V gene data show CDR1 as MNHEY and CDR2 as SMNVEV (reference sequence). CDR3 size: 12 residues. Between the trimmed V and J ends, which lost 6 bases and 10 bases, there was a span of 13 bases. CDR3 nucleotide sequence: TGTGCCAGCAGGACCACTCCGGGACCCCAGCATTTT. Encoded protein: CASRTTPGPQHF.

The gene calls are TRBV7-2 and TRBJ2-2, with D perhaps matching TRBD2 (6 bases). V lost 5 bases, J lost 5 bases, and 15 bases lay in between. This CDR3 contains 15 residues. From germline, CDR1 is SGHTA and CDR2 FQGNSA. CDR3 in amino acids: CASSARDLRTGELFF. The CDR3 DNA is TGTGCCAGCAGCGCCCGGGACTTGAGGACCGGGGAGCTGTTTTTT.

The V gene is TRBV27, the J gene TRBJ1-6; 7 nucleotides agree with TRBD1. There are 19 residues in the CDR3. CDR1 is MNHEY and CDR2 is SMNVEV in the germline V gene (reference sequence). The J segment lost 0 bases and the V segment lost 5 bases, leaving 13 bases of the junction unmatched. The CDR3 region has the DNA TGTGCCAGCAGTCCCCATCAGTTCAGGGGGAGCTCCTATAATTCACCCCTCCACTTT. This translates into CASSPHQFRGSSYNSPLHF.

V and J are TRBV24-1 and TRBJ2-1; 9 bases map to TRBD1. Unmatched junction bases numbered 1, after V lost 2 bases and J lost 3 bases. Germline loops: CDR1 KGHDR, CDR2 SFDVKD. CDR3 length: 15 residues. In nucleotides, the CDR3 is TGTGCCACCAGTGATTCGGGACAGGGCTACAATGAGCAGTTCTTC. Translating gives CATSDSGQGYNEQFF.

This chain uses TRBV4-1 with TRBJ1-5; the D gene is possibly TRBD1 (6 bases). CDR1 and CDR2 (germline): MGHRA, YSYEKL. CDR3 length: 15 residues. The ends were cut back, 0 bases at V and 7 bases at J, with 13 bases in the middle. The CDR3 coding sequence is TGCGCCAGCAGCCAAGATCCCCAGGGGAACCAGCCCCAGCATTTT. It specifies CASSQDPQGNQPQHF.

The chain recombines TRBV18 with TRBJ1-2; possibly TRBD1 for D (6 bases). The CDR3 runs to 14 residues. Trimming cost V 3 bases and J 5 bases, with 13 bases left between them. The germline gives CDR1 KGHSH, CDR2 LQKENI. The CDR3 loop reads CASSPSGAVYGYTF. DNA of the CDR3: TGTGCCAGCTCACCTTCAGGGGCGGTTTATGGCTACACCTTC.

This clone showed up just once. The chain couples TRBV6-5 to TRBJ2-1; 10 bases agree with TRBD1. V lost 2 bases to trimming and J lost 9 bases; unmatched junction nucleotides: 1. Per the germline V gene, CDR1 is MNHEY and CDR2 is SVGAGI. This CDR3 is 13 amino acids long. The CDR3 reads CASSYGQGGEQFF. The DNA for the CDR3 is TGTGCCAGCAGTTACGGACAGGGGGGTGAGCAGTTCTTC.

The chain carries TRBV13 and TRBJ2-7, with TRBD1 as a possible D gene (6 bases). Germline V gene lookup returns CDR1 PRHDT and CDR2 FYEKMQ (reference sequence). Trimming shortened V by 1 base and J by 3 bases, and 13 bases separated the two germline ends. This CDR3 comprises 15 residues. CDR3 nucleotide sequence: TGTGCCAGCAGCTTAGTGGGCCAGGGGAACTACGAGCAGTACTTC. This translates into CASSLVGQGNYEQYF.

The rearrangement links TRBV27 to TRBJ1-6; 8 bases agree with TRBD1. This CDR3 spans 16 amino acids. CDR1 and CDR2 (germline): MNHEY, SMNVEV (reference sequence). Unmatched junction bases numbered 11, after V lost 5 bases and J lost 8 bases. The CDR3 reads CASSPTQGARDSPLHF. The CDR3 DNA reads TGTGCCAGCAGTCCGACCCAGGGGGCGCGGGATTCACCCCTCCACTTT.